The present T cell receptor beta chain was sequenced within a study of cytomegalovirus exposure and HLA in healthy donors. Looking at the study overall: A previous analysis identified 95 million to 140 million unique TCR beta sequences derived from 180 million or so T cells. Points from the study as a whole: Accurate prediction of HLA-A and HLA-B alleles (for most subjects) was reportedly achieved from TCR beta sequences. Later examination showed HLA-associated TCR beta chains had greater clonal expansion than equally common others.

In the PCR, 60 Vbeta and 13 Jbeta primers were used. Profiling relied on immunoSEQ multiplex PCR, and the TCRdb table lists in-frame clones only, not all of them. Counted here are a few hundred thousand clones, around 80% occurring once; the ten biggest clones make up 0.22%. About this clone: The antigen remains undetermined.

The clonotype was recovered from a girl aged 2 to 9 in good health and CMV-seronegative. Input material: PBMCs.

CDR3 sequence: CARSLVPRESNTGELFF. The DNA of the CDR3 is TGTGCCAGAAGCTTGGTGCCCCGGGAGTCGAACACCGGGGAGCTGTTTTTT. The rearrangement uses TRBV5-3 and TRBJ2-2, with D possibly being TRBD2 (6 bases). TRBV5-3 is given ORF status, its function remaining uncertain. This CDR3 is 17 amino acids long. V was trimmed by 0 bases and J by 0 bases, leaving 12 bases between them.